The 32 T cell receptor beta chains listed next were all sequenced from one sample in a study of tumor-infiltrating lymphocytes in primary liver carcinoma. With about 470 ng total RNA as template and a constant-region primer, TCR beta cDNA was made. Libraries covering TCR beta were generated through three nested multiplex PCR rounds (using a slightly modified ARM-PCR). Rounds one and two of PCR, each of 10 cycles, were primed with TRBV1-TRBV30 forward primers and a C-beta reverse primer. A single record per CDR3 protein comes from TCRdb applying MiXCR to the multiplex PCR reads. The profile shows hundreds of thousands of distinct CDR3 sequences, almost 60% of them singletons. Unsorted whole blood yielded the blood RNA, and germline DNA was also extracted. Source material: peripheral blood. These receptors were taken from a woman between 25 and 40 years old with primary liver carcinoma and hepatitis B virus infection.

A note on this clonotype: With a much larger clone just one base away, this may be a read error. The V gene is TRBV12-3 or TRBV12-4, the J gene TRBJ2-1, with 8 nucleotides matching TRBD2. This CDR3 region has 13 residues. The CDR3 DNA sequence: TGTGTCAGCAGTTTCGACGGGAGGGTAGAGCAGTTCTTC. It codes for CVSSFDGRVEQFF.

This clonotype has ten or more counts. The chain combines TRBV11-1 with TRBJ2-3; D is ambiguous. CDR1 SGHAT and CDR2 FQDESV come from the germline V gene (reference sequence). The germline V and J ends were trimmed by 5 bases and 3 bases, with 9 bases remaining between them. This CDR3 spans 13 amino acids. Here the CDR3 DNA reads TGTGCCAGCAGCCCCAGGATTACAGATACGCAGTATTTT. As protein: CASSPRITDTQYF.

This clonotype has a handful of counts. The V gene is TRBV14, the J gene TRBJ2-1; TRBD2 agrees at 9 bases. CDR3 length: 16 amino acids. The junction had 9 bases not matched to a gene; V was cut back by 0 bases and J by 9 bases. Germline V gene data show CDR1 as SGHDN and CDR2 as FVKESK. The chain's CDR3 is CASSQDWVAGAGEQFF. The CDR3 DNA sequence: TGTGCCAGCAGCCAAGATTGGGTAGCGGGAGCTGGTGAGCAGTTCTTC.

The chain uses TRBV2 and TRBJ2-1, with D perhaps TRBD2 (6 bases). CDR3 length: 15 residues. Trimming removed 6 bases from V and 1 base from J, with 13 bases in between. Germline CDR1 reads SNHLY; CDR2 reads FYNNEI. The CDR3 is CASSFLARSYNEQFF. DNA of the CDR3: TGTGCCAGCAGCTTCCTAGCGAGGTCCTACAATGAGCAGTTCTTC.

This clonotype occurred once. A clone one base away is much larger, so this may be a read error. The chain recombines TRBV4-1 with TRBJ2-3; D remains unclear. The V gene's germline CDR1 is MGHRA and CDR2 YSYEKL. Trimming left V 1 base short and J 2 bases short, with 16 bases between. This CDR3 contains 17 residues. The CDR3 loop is CASSQAATRSFTDTQYF. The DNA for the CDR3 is TGCGCCAGCAGCCAAGCCGCTACGAGGAGCTTCACAGATACGCAGTATTTT.

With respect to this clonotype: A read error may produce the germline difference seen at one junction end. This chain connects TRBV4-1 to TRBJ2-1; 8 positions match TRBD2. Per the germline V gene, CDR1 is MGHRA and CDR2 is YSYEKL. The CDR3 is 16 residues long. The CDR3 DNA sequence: TGCGCCAGCAGCACTATATCGGGGGGGAGGGGAAATGAGCAGCTCTTC. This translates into CASSTISGGRGNEQLF.

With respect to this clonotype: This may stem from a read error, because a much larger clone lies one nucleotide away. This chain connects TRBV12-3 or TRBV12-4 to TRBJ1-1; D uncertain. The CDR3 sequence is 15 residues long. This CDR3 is CASSDASAANTVAFF. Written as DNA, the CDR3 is TGTGCCAGCAGTGATGCTTCGGCTGCGAACACTGTAGCTTTCTTT.

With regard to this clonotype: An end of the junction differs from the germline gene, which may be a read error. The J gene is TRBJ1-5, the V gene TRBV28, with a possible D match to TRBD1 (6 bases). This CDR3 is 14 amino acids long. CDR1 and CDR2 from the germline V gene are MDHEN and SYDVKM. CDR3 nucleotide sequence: TGTGCCAGCAGCCCCGGCGGGGGGCATCAACCCCAGCATTTT. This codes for CASSPGGGHQPQHF.

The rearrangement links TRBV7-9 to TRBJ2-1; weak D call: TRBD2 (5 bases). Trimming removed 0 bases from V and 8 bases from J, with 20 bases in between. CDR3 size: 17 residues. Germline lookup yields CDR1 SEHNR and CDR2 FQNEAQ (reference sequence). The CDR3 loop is CASSLAGLCSSEHEQFF. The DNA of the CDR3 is TGTGCCAGCAGCTTAGCTGGATTATGTAGTAGCGAGCATGAGCAGTTCTTC.

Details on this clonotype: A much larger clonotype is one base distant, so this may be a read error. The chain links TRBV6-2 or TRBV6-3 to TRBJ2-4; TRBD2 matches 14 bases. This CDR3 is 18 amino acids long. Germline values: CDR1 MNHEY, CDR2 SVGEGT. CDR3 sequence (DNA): TGTCCCAGCAGACCCCCCCGGACTAGCGGGAGGAGAAGGGACATTCAGTACTTC. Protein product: CPSRPPRTSGRRRDIQYF.

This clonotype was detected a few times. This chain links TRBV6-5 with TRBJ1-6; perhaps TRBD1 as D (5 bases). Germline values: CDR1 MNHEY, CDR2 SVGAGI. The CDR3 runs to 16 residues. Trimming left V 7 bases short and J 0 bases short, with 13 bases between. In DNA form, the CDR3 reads TGTGCCAGCACCCGGGACCCGATCTCCTATAATTCACCCCTCCACTTT. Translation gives CASTRDPISYNSPLHF.

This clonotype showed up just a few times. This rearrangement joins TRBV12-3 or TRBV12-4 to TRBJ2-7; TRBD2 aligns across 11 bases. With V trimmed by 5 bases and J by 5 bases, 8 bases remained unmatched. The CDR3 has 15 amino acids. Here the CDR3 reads CASSPGTSGLHEQYF. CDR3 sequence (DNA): TGTGCCAGCAGTCCCGGGACTAGCGGTCTCCACGAGCAGTACTTC.

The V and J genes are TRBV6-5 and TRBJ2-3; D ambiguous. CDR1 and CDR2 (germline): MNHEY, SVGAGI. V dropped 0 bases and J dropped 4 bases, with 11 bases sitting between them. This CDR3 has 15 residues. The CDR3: CASSYSGFGPDTQYF. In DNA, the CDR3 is TGTGCCAGCAGTTACTCTGGTTTCGGTCCAGATACGCAGTATTTT.

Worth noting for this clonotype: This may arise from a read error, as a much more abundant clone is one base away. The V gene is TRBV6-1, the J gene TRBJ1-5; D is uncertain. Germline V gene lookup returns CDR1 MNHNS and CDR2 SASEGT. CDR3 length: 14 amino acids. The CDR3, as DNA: TGTGCCAGCAAGGGCAGGAATAGCAATCGGCCCCAGCATTTT. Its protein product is CASKGRNSNRPQHF.

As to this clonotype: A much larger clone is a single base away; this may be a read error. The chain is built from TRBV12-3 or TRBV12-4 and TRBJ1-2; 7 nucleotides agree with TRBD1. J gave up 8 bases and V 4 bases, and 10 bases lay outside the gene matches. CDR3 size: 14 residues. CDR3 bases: TGTGCCAGCAGTTCCCTCCAGACAGGGACCGGCTACACCTTC. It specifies CASSSLQTGTGYTF.

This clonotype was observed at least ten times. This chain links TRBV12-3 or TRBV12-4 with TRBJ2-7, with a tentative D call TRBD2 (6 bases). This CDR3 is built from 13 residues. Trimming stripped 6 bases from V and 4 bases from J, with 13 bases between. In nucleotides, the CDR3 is TGTGCCAGCAGCGCAGGGACTCTATACGAGCAGTACTTC. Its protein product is CASSAGTLYEQYF.

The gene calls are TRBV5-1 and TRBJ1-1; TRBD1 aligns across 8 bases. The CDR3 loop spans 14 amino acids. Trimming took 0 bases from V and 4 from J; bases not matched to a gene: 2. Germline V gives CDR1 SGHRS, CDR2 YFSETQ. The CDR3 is CASSLATGGTEAFF. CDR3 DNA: TGCGCCAGCAGCTTGGCCACAGGGGGCACTGAAGCTTTCTTT.

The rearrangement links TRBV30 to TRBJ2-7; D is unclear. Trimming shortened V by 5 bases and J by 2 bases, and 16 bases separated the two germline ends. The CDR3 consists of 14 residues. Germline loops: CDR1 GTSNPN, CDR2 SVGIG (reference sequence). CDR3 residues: CAWSPGTTAYEQYF. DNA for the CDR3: TGTGCCTGGTCCCCCGGAACGACCGCCTACGAGCAGTACTTC.

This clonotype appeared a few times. The CDR3 protein is CASSFPQGSRTDTQYF. The CDR3 bases are TGTGCCAGCAGCTTTCCACAGGGCTCGCGCACAGATACGCAGTATTTT. V usage is TRBV7-8 and J usage is TRBJ2-3; TRBD1 is a possible D gene (6 bases). The CDR3 is 16 amino acids. CDR1 is SGHVS and CDR2 is FQNEAQ in the germline V gene. V lost 3 bases and J 1 base, leaving 14 bases between the germline ends. The full variable domain, in which reference TRBV7-8 and TRBJ2-3 provide the parts outside the CDR3, is GAGVSQSPRYKVAKRGQDVALRCDPISGHVSLFWYQQALGQGPEFLTYFQNEAQLDKSGLPSDRFFAERPEGSVSTLKIQRTQQEDSAVYLCASSFPQGSRTDTQYFGPGTRLTVL.

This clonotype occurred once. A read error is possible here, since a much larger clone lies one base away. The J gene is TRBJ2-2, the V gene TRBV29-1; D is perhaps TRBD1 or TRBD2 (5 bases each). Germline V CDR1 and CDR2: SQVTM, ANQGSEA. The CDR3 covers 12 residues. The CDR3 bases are TGCACCTCCCTCCAGGGACCCGGGGAGCTGTTTTTT. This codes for CTSLQGPGELFF.

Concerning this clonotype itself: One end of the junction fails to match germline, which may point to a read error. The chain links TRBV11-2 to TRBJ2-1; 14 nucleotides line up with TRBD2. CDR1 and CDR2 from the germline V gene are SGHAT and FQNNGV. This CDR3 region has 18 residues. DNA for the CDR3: TGTGCCAGCAGCTTAGGGACTAGCGGGAGGAAGGCCTACAGTGAGCAGTTCTTC. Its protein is CASSLGTSGRKAYSEQFF.

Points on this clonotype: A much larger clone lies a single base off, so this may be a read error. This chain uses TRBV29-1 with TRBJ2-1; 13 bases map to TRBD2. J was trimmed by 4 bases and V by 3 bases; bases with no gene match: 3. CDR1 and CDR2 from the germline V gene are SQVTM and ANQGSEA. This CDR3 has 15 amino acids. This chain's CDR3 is CSVDPLAGGYNEQFF. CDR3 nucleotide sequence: TGCAGCGTTGATCCACTAGCGGGGGGGTACAATGAGCAGTTCTTC.

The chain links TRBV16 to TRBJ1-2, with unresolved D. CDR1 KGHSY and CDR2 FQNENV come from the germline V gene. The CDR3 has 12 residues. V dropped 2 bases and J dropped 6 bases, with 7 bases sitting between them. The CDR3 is CASSQVPDGYTF. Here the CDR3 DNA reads TGTGCCAGCAGCCAAGTCCCCGATGGCTACACCTTC.

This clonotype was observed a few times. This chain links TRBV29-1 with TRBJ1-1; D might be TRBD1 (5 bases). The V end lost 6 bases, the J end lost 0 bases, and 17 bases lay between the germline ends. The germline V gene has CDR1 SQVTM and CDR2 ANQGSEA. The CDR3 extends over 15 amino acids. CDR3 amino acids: CSVGAGWGMNTEAFF. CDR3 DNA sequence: TGCAGCGTCGGCGCAGGGTGGGGTATGAACACTGAAGCTTTCTTT.

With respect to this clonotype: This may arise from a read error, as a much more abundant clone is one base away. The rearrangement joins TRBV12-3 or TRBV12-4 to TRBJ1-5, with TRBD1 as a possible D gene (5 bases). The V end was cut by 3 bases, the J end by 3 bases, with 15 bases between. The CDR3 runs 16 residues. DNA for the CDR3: TGTGCCAGCAGTTTGAACGTTGGGGGGGACAATCAGCCCCAGCATTTT. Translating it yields CASSLNVGGDNQPQHF.

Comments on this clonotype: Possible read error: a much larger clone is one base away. CDR3 sequence reads: CASSLTERTPQPQHF. The CDR3 DNA sequence: TGCGCCAGCAGCCTAACCGAAAGGACCCCTCAGCCCCAGCATTTT. The V gene is TRBV4-1, the J gene TRBJ1-5; D uncertain. Germline V CDR1 and CDR2: MGHRA, YSYEKL. CDR3 length: 15 residues. V lost 4 bases and J 6 bases, leaving 16 bases between the germline ends.

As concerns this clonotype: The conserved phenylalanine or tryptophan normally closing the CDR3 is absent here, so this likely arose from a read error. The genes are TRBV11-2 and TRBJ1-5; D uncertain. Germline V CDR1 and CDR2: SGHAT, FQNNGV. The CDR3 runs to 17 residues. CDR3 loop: CASSIDFKRNSNQPQHS. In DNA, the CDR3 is TGTGCCAGCAGCATAGATTTTAAACGAAATAGCAATCAGCCCCAGCATTCT.

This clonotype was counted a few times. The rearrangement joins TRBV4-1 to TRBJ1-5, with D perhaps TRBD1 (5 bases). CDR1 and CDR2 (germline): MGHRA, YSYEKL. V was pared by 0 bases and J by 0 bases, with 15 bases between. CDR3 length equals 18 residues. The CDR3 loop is CASSQDLIDSYSNQPQHF. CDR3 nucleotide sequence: TGCGCCAGCAGCCAAGATCTCATTGACAGTTATAGCAATCAGCCCCAGCATTTT.

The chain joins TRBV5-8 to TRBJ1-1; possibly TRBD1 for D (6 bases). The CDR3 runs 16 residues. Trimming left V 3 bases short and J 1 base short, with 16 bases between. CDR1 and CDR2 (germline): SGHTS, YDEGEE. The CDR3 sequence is CASSSIGQRTNTEAFF. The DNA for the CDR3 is TGTGCCAGCAGCTCCATCGGACAGAGGACGAACACTGAAGCTTTCTTT.

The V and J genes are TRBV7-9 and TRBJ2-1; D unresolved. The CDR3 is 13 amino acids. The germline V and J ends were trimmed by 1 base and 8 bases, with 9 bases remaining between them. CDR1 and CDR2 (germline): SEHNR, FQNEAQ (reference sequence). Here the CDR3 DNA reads TGTGCCAGCAGCTTAGGATCCATCGATGAGCAGTTCTTC. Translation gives CASSLGSIDEQFF.

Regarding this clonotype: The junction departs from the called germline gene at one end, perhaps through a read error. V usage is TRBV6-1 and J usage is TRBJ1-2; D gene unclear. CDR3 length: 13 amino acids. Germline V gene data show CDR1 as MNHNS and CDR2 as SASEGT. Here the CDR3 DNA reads TGTGCCTGCAGTCCCATCGACACCTATGGCCACACCTTC. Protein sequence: CACSPIDTYGHTF.

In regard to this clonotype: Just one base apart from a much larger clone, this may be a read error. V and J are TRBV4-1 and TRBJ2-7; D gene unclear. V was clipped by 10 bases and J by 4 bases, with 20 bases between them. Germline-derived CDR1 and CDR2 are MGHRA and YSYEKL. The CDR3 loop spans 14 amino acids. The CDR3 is CANSPQATEYEQYF. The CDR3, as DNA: TGCGCCAACAGTCCGCAGGCTACGGAGTACGAGCAGTACTTC.